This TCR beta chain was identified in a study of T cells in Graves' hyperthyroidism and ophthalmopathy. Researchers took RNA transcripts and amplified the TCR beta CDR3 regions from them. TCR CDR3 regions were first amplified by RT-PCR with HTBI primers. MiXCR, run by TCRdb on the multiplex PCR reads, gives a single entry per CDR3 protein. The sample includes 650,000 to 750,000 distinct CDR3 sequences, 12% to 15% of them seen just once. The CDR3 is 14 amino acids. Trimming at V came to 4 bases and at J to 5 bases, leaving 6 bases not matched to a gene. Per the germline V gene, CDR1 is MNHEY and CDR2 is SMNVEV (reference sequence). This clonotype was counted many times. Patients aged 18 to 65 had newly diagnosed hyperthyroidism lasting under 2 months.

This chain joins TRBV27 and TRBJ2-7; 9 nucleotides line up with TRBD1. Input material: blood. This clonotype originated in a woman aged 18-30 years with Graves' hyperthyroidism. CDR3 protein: CASSYRGRIHEQYF. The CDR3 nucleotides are TGTGCCAGCAGTTACAGGGGGCGCATCCACGAGCAGTACTTC.